This entry lists 24 T cell receptor beta chains sequenced from one sample in a study of CD8+ T cells in alopecia areata. RNA, once extracted, was reverse transcribed into cDNA for use as the sequencing template. The protocol was immunoSEQ multiplex PCR, while the TCRdb copy is restricted to in-frame clones and leaves out a portion. The sample lists some 200,000 clones, more than 45% occurring once. The sample's treatment: oral pan-JAK inhibitor, 5-10 mg twice daily. The material was CD4+ T cells sorted from blood, obtained at week 4, from a patient treated with tofacitinib. These receptors came from a human donor with alopecia areata.

This clone was seen only a few times. The J gene is TRBJ2-7, the V gene TRBV18; D is possibly TRBD2 (7 bases). The CDR3 covers 13 residues. Germline V gene data show CDR1 as KGHSH and CDR2 as LQKENI. Trimming cost V 6 bases and J 3 bases, with 12 bases left between them. The DNA of the CDR3 is TGTGCCAGCTCTGGGAGGGGGAACTACGAGCAGTACTTC. Amino acids: CASSGRGNYEQYF.

Remarks on this clone: Other DNA sequences in the sample encode the same CDR3. The J gene is TRBJ2-1, the V gene TRBV29-1; maybe TRBD2 (5 bases). This CDR3 region has 11 residues. Germline assignment: CDR1 SQVTM and CDR2 ANQGSEA. Trimming pared 3 bases from V and 6 bases from J, leaving 6 bases between. The CDR3 sequence is CSVDRGNEQFF. The CDR3 bases are TGCAGCGTTGATCGGGGCAATGAGCAGTTCTTC.

The V and J genes are TRBV5-6 and TRBJ1-2; D is unresolved. The CDR3 spans 11 residues. Germline-derived CDR1 and CDR2 are SGHDT and YYEEEE. Trimming stripped 3 bases from V and 6 bases from J, with 6 bases between. The CDR3 region is CASSSLDGYTF. The DNA for the CDR3 is TGTGCCAGCAGCTCGCTCGATGGCTACACCTTC. The variable domain in full, with the rest retrieved from reference TRBV5-6 and TRBJ1-2, is DAGVTQSPTHLIKTRGQQVTLRCSPKSGHDTVSWYQQALGQGPQFIFQYYEEEERQRGNFPDRFSGHQFPNYSSELNVNALLLGDSALYLCASSSLDGYTFGSGTRLTVV.

To note about this clone: Other DNA variants within this sample encode the same CDR3. This chain connects TRBV7-3 to TRBJ2-3; 11 bases align to TRBD1. CDR3 size: 14 residues. From germline, CDR1 is SGHTA and CDR2 FQGTGA. V lost 5 bases, J lost 3 bases, and 1 base stayed unmatched. CDR3 nucleotide sequence: TGTGCCAGCAGCGGACAGGGGGCAACAGATACGCAGTATTTT. Translating gives CASSGQGATDTQYF.

This clone was seen just once. The V call is TRBV9, the J call TRBJ1-5, with TRBD1 matching over 7 bases. CDR3 length: 16 amino acids. Germline-derived CDR1 and CDR2 are SGDLS and YYNGEE. Losses at the gene ends were 4 bases for V and 5 bases for J; bases not matched to a gene: 12. As DNA, the CDR3 is TGTGCCAGCAGCCCCGGACAGGTATTAGGTGATCAGCCCCAGCATTTT. Encoded protein: CASSPGQVLGDQPQHF.

The chain carries TRBV7-9 and TRBJ1-2, with TRBD1 identical over 9 bases. CDR1 is SEHNR, CDR2 FQNEAQ, per germline (reference sequence). The CDR3 consists of 15 residues. Unmatched junction bases numbered 8, after V lost 6 bases and J lost 3 bases. CDR3 region: CASRAGTGWDYGYTF. The DNA for the CDR3 is TGTGCCAGCAGGGCTGGGACAGGGTGGGACTATGGCTACACCTTC.

This clone came up a few times. The chain combines TRBV10-3 with TRBJ2-3, with 9 bases fitting TRBD2. Germline V gene data show CDR1 as ENHRY and CDR2 as SYGVKD. This CDR3 region has 16 residues. V was pared by 0 bases and J by 4 bases, with 5 bases of the junction left unmatched. As DNA, the CDR3 is TGTGCCATCAGTGAGTCAACAGCGGGGGGACCAGATACGCAGTATTTT. Protein: CAISESTAGGPDTQYF.

With regard to this clone: This specimen includes other DNA sequences encoding the same CDR3. The V call is TRBV29-1, the J call TRBJ2-3, with D unresolved. Germline V gene sequence: CDR1 SQVTM, CDR2 ANQGSEA. The V gene lost 4 bases and the J gene lost 1 base, with 9 bases spanning the gap. CDR3 length: 13 residues. Written as DNA, the CDR3 is TGCAGCGTTGGCGGCCGGGGCACAGATACGCAGTATTTT. It codes for CSVGGRGTDTQYF.

The chain is built from TRBV7-9 and TRBJ1-1; D is possibly TRBD1 (5 bases). V shed 3 bases and J shed 3 bases, with 8 bases lying between them. This CDR3 is 13 amino acids long. In germline, CDR1 is SEHNR, CDR2 FQNEAQ (reference sequence). CDR3 nucleotide sequence: TGTGCCAGCAGCTTGGGACTTGACACTGAAGCTTTCTTT. Translation gives CASSLGLDTEAFF.

The chain has TRBV5-1 and TRBJ1-1, with D possibly being TRBD1 (6 bases). CDR1 and CDR2 (germline): SGHRS, YFSETQ. The V gene lost 4 bases and the J gene lost 6 bases, with 16 bases spanning the gap. This CDR3 comprises 14 residues. CDR3 sequence reads: CASSTAGGGSEAFF. The DNA for the CDR3 is TGCGCCAGCAGCACCGCCGGAGGGGGATCTGAAGCTTTCTTT.

The chain joins TRBV9 to TRBJ1-1; D is unresolved. The V gene lost 3 bases and the J gene lost 2 bases, with 8 bases spanning the gap. The CDR3 length is 13 residues. The germline V gene encodes CDR1 SGDLS and CDR2 YYNGEE. The DNA for the CDR3 is TGTGCCAGCAGCGGATGGGCCAACACTGAAGCTTTCTTT. Its translation is CASSGWANTEAFF.

The chain recombines TRBV7-9 with TRBJ2-3; no definite D call. This CDR3 spans 13 amino acids. Trimming pared 2 bases from V and 6 bases from J, leaving 9 bases between. Germline V lookup: CDR1 SEHNR, CDR2 FQNEAQ (reference sequence). As DNA, the CDR3 is TGTGCCAGCAGCTTAATGACCCCTGATACGCAGTATTTT. Translating it yields CASSLMTPDTQYF.

The gene calls are TRBV7-9 and TRBJ1-2; 9 bases map to TRBD1. V lost 5 bases and J lost 4; bases outside the gene matches: 5. The CDR3 totals 14 residues. Germline loops: CDR1 SEHNR, CDR2 FQNEAQ (reference sequence). The CDR3 region is CASSTGQGSYGYTF. Written as DNA, the CDR3 is TGTGCCAGCAGCACGGGACAGGGTTCCTATGGCTACACCTTC.

This chain uses TRBV6-6 with TRBJ1-2; the match to TRBD1 covers 7 bases. The germline CDR1 and CDR2 sequences are MNHNY and SVGAGI (reference sequence). This CDR3 has 13 amino acids. V lost 6 bases, J lost 8 bases, and 9 bases stayed unmatched. The CDR3 DNA reads TGTGCCAGCAGAAGACAGGGCCGAGGGGGCTACACCTTC. It codes for CASRRQGRGGYTF.

The CDR3 protein is CASSLFQGGYEQYF. The CDR3 DNA follows: TGTGCCAGCAGCTTATTTCAAGGGGGCTACGAGCAGTACTTC. The V and J genes are TRBV7-8 and TRBJ2-7, with D possibly matching TRBD1 (6 bases). Between the trimmed V and J ends, which lost 2 bases and 3 bases, there was a span of 11 bases. Germline lookup yields CDR1 SGHVS and CDR2 FQNEAQ. This CDR3 is built from 14 residues. The complete variable domain, with remaining parts taken from reference TRBV7-8 and TRBJ2-7, reads GAGVSQSPRYKVAKRGQDVALRCDPISGHVSLFWYQQALGQGPEFLTYFQNEAQLDKSGLPSDRFFAERPEGSVSTLKIQRTQQEDSAVYLCASSLFQGGYEQYFGPGTRLTVT.

This chain connects TRBV7-9 to TRBJ1-2; D is ambiguous. The CDR3 contains 11 residues. V was clipped by 2 bases and J by 7 bases, with 5 bases between them. Germline lookup yields CDR1 SEHNR and CDR2 FQNEAQ (reference sequence). The CDR3 spells CASSLLPGYTF. For the CDR3, the DNA is TGTGCCAGCAGCTTACTACCTGGCTACACCTTC. The complete variable domain, with remaining parts taken from reference TRBV7-9 and TRBJ1-2, reads DTGVSQNPRHKITKRGQNVTFRCDPISEHNRLYWYRQTLGQGPEFLTYFQNEAQLEKSRLLSDRFSAERPKGSFSTLEIQRTEQGDSAMYLCASSLLPGYTFGSGTRLTVV.

This rearrangement joins TRBV5-6 to TRBJ1-2, with D possibly being TRBD1 (6 bases). The CDR3 consists of 15 residues. V lost 6 bases to trimming and J lost 4 bases, with 19 bases between them. The germline V gene has CDR1 SGHDT and CDR2 YYEEEE. The CDR3 sequence is CASTYSGTPIYGYTF. Here the CDR3 DNA reads TGTGCCAGCACGTACTCCGGGACACCTATCTATGGCTACACCTTC. The variable domain in full, with the rest retrieved from reference TRBV5-6 and TRBJ1-2, is DAGVTQSPTHLIKTRGQQVTLRCSPKSGHDTVSWYQQALGQGPQFIFQYYEEEERQRGNFPDRFSGHQFPNYSSELNVNALLLGDSALYLCASTYSGTPIYGYTFGSGTRLTVV.

The chain uses TRBV5-1 and TRBJ2-5, with TRBD1 as a possible D gene (6 bases). The CDR3 spans 15 residues. The V gene's germline CDR1 is SGHRS and CDR2 YFSETQ. Trimming took 5 bases from V and 5 from J, leaving 19 bases between them. The CDR3 nucleotides are TGCGCCAGCAGTCGCGATCCAGGGGTTCGGGAGACCCAGTACTTC. Protein: CASSRDPGVRETQYF.

This sequence joins TRBV6-6 and TRBJ1-4; no firm D call. Trimming cost V 6 bases and J 0 bases, with 8 bases left between them. The germline V gene has CDR1 MNHNY and CDR2 SVGAGI (reference sequence). This CDR3 has 14 residues. CDR3 region: CASRFSATNEKLFF. As DNA, the CDR3 is TGTGCCAGCAGATTTTCTGCAACTAATGAAAAACTGTTTTTT.

This sequence joins TRBV7-8 and TRBJ1-1; no clear D gene. Trimming shortened V by 2 bases and J by 0 bases, and 4 bases separated the two germline ends. This CDR3 is 13 amino acids long. Germline V gives CDR1 SGHVS, CDR2 FQNEAQ. CDR3: CASSLRMNTEAFF. The CDR3 nucleotides read TGTGCCAGCAGCTTAAGGATGAACACTGAAGCTTTCTTT.

CDR3 bases: TGTGCCTGGAGTCTAGGGGGGGCCAACGTCCTGACTTTC. This encodes CAWSLGGANVLTF. The V and J genes are TRBV30 and TRBJ2-6; D not certain. V was trimmed by 2 bases and J by 4 bases, leaving 6 bases between them. Germline values: CDR1 GTSNPN, CDR2 SVGIG (reference sequence). There are 13 residues in the CDR3.

This chain joins TRBV21-1 and TRBJ1-5; the table assigns TRBD1, which was not confirmed against the DNA. TRBV21-1 is a pseudogene. The CDR3 totals 16 residues. The DNA for the CDR3 is TGTGCCAGCTGGGGGACGGGGCCAGGGGCGTTTCAGCCCCAGCATTTT. This sequence encodes CASWGTGPGAFQPQHF.

This chain links TRBV30 with TRBJ2-7; 8 bases line up with TRBD1. Germline V gene lookup returns CDR1 GTSNPN and CDR2 SVGIG (reference sequence). Trimming cost V 0 bases and J 13 bases; bases outside gene matches: 14. The CDR3 extends over 14 amino acids. CDR3 loop: CAWSVAGQGAAVYF. The CDR3 coding sequence is TGTGCCTGGAGTGTAGCCGGACAGGGAGCGGCGGTCTACTTC.

The rearrangement uses TRBV5-1 and TRBJ2-7; 8 positions agree with TRBD1. CDR3 length equals 15 residues. V shed 2 bases, J shed 7 bases, and the junction held 11 bases outside the gene matches. The V gene's germline CDR1 is SGHRS and CDR2 YFSETQ. This CDR3 reads CASSLMTGALGEQYF. The CDR3 DNA is TGCGCCAGCAGCTTAATGACAGGGGCCTTGGGGGAGCAGTACTTC.